The next 25 T cell receptor beta chains were all read from a single sample in a study of early stage breast cancer tumors. Using immunoSEQ multiplex PCR, the repertoire was profiled, and TCRdb retains in-frame clones only, with some absent. The sample shows over 8,500 clones, under 80% of them seen only once. The specimen sequenced was normal breast tissue next to the tumor. The receptors were gathered from a person aged 40 to 49 with breast cancer.

This chain connects TRBV4-1 to TRBJ2-1, with 7 nucleotides matching TRBD2. This CDR3 comprises 14 residues. Germline CDR1 and CDR2: MGHRA and YSYEKL. The trim removed 3 bases at V and 10 bases at J, leaving 9 bases unmatched. This CDR3 is CASSQGGWTGEQFF. Written as DNA, the CDR3 is TGCGCCAGCAGCCAGGGAGGGTGGACTGGAGAGCAGTTCTTC.

This sequence joins TRBV6-5 and TRBJ2-7; TRBD1 aligns across 9 bases. The CDR3 has 13 amino acids. J was trimmed by 6 bases and V by 10 bases; bases with no gene match: 10. Germline V gives CDR1 MNHEY, CDR2 SVGAGI. The CDR3 bases are TGTGCCATCGGACAGGGGACTGTCAGCGAGCAGTACTTC. Protein product: CAIGQGTVSEQYF.

The V gene is TRBV7-2, the J gene TRBJ2-5; D unresolved. This CDR3 contains 13 residues. The V gene lost 1 base and the J gene lost 5 bases, with 8 bases spanning the gap. Germline CDR1 and CDR2: SGHTA and FQGNSA. CDR3: CASSLEPGETQYF. The CDR3 bases are TGTGCCAGCAGCTTAGAACCCGGGGAGACCCAGTACTTC.

The J gene is TRBJ2-1, the V gene TRBV30, with D possibly matching TRBD2 (6 bases). The CDR3 runs to 11 residues. V dropped 0 bases and J dropped 13 bases, with 10 bases sitting between them. In germline, CDR1 is GTSNPN, CDR2 SVGIG (reference sequence). The CDR3 sequence: CAWSVGGNQFF. The CDR3 DNA reads as TGTGCCTGGAGTGTAGGCGGGAACCAGTTCTTC.

This chain joins TRBV7-2 and TRBJ2-5; TRBD2 agrees at 8 bases. Looked up from germline, CDR1 is SGHTA and CDR2 is FQGNSA. V was clipped by 2 bases and J by 4 bases; unmatched bases: 12. This CDR3 spans 17 amino acids. CDR3 sequence (DNA): TGTGCCAGCAGCTTATCCTATGCGGGAGGTCCTGGAGAGACCCAGTACTTC. It specifies CASSLSYAGGPGETQYF.

This clone has only one observation. The gene calls are TRBV7-8 and TRBJ1-4; 9 bases agree with TRBD1. The V segment lost 4 bases and the J segment 8 bases; nucleotides outside the gene matches: 8. The V gene's germline CDR1 is SGHVS and CDR2 FQNEAQ. The CDR3 extends over 15 amino acids. Written as DNA, the CDR3 is TGTGCCAGCAGCTCCTACAGGGGGCGAAGGGAAAAACTGTTTTTT. Encoded protein: CASSSYRGRREKLFF.

The chain has TRBV5-1 and TRBJ2-5; D not resolved. V dropped 5 bases and J dropped 1 base, with 3 bases sitting between them. The CDR3 runs 11 residues. Germline values: CDR1 SGHRS, CDR2 YFSETQ. CDR3 nucleotide sequence: TGCGCCAGCAGTCTCCAAGAGACCCAGTACTTC. Its protein is CASSLQETQYF.

This clone was observed a few times. The CDR3 DNA sequence: TGCAGCGCCGCAACCGGCGGAGGAGAGACCCAGTACTTC. Its protein product is CSAATGGGETQYF. This rearrangement joins TRBV29-1 to TRBJ2-5, with D possibly being TRBD2 (5 bases). Germline CDR1 and CDR2: SQVTM and ANQGSEA. Trimming removed 7 bases from V and 4 bases from J, with 16 bases in between. This CDR3 has 13 amino acids.

The rearrangement uses TRBV7-3 and TRBJ2-1, with 14 bases that match TRBD2. The germline gives CDR1 SGHTA, CDR2 FQGTGA. V lost 5 bases, J lost 3 bases, and 6 bases stayed unmatched. The CDR3 loop spans 17 amino acids. DNA for the CDR3: TGTGCCAGCAGCCCAGGGACTAGCGGGGGAAACTACAATGAGCAGTTCTTC. Its protein product is CASSPGTSGGNYNEQFF.

The chain is built from TRBV30 and TRBJ2-7; 10 nucleotides match TRBD1. V was pared by 2 bases and J by 3 bases, with 4 bases of the junction left unmatched. The CDR3 is 14 residues long. Germline CDR1 is GTSNPN and CDR2 is SVGIG (reference sequence). The CDR3 loop is CAWSTGTGDYEQYF. The DNA of the CDR3 is TGTGCCTGGAGTACCGGGACAGGGGACTACGAGCAGTACTTC.

This chain connects TRBV7-9 to TRBJ1-2, with D possibly matching TRBD1 (6 bases). Germline V lookup: CDR1 SEHNR, CDR2 FQNEAQ (reference sequence). The CDR3 has 14 amino acids. With 1 base removed from V and 8 bases from J, the gap between germline ends came to 14 bases. The CDR3 nucleotides read TGTGCCAGCAGCTTAGATACAGGGTACGAAGGCTACACCTTC. As protein: CASSLDTGYEGYTF.

The V call is TRBV30, the J call TRBJ2-7; a possible D gene is TRBD1 (6 bases). V was trimmed by 4 bases and J by 12 bases, leaving 19 bases between them. This CDR3 spans 12 amino acids. Germline V gene data show CDR1 as GTSNPN and CDR2 as SVGIG (reference sequence). The CDR3 reads CAWNPGKGGRYF. CDR3 bases: TGTGCCTGGAATCCAGGGAAAGGGGGACGGTACTTC. Supplemented by reference TRBV30 and TRBJ2-7, the full variable domain reads SQTIHQWPATLVQPVGSPLSLECTVEGTSNPNLYWYRQAAGRGLQLLFYSVGIGQISSEVPQNLSASRPQDRQFILSSKKLLLSDSGFYLCAWNPGKGGRYFGPGTRLTVT.

In its sample, this clone was seen a few times. The J gene is TRBJ2-4, the V gene TRBV19; D may match TRBD1 or TRBD2 (6 bases each). The CDR3 consists of 13 residues. V dropped 9 bases and J dropped 8 bases, with 17 bases sitting between them. Germline V gene data show CDR1 as LNHDA and CDR2 as SQIVND (reference sequence). For the CDR3, the DNA is TGTGCCAGCTCATCAGGGGAGGTTGACATTCAGTACTTC. It yields the protein CASSSGEVDIQYF.

V is TRBV7-9 and J is TRBJ2-7, with a weak D call TRBD2 (5 bases). The CDR3 is made up of 15 amino acids. The V end lost 2 bases, the J end lost 0 bases, and 11 bases lay between the germline ends. CDR1 is SEHNR and CDR2 is FQNEAQ in the germline V gene (reference sequence). CDR3 residues: CASSLSGRNSYEQYF. In nucleotides, the CDR3 is TGTGCCAGCAGCTTAAGCGGCCGTAACTCCTACGAGCAGTACTTC.

V usage is TRBV30 and J usage is TRBJ2-2, with a tentative D call TRBD2 (6 bases). Germline CDR1 is GTSNPN and CDR2 is SVGIG (reference sequence). The V end lost 5 bases, the J end lost 5 bases, and 15 bases lay between the germline ends. The CDR3 sequence is 14 residues long. The DNA of the CDR3 is TGTGCCTGGGCGACGGGGCTAGCGACCGGGGAGCTGTTTTTT. It translates to CAWATGLATGELFF.

This chain joins TRBV19 and TRBJ2-6; D is unresolved. The ends were cut back, 7 bases at V and 1 base at J, with 11 bases in the middle. Germline V gene sequence: CDR1 LNHDA, CDR2 SQIVND (reference sequence). CDR3 size: 15 residues. CDR3: CASNGAVSGANVLTF. CDR3 DNA: TGTGCCAGTAATGGAGCCGTTTCTGGGGCCAACGTCCTGACTTTC.

The gene calls are TRBV11-2 and TRBJ2-7; possibly TRBD1 for D (6 bases). Germline lookup yields CDR1 SGHAT and CDR2 FQNNGV. V was trimmed by 5 bases and J by 2 bases, leaving 16 bases between them. The CDR3 length is 15 residues. CDR3 nucleotides: TGTGCCAGCAGCCTATGGGCCGGGGACACCTACGAGCAGTACTTC. Encoded protein: CASSLWAGDTYEQYF.

This sequence joins TRBV2 and TRBJ2-5; 7 nucleotides agree with TRBD2. The CDR3 is 15 residues long. V trimming: 4 bases; J trimming: 3 bases; junction bases outside the gene matches: 8. CDR1 and CDR2 from the germline V gene are SNHLY and FYNNEI. This CDR3 reads CASSGILSGEETQYF. CDR3 DNA: TGTGCCAGCAGTGGGATTTTAAGCGGGGAAGAGACCCAGTACTTC.

The CDR3 loop reads CASSERARRGFF. In DNA form, the CDR3 reads TGTGCCAGCAGTGAACGGGCCCGACGGGGGTTCTTC. The rearrangement links TRBV2 to TRBJ2-1, with D tentatively TRBD2 (5 bases). V was shortened by 2 bases and J by 15 bases, with 14 bases between the two germline ends. The CDR3 loop spans 12 amino acids. Germline values: CDR1 SNHLY, CDR2 FYNNEI.

The rearrangement uses TRBV7-9 and TRBJ2-7, with TRBD1 matching over 8 bases. Trimming took 5 bases from V and 1 from J; bases not matched to a gene: 7. CDR3 length: 15 amino acids. Germline values: CDR1 SEHNR, CDR2 FQNEAQ (reference sequence). The CDR3 DNA reads TGTGCCAGCAGCCCTCCAAGGACAGGGTCCTACGAGCAGTACTTC. Translating it yields CASSPPRTGSYEQYF. Combining the CDR3 with reference TRBV7-9 and TRBJ2-7 gives the whole variable domain DTGVSQNPRHKITKRGQNVTFRCDPISEHNRLYWYRQTLGQGPEFLTYFQNEAQLEKSRLLSDRFSAERPKGSFSTLEIQRTEQGDSAMYLCASSPPRTGSYEQYFGPGTRLTVT.

This chain connects TRBV7-8 to TRBJ2-1; D may be TRBD1 (6 bases). V shed 3 bases and J shed 0 bases, with 15 bases lying between them. This CDR3 has 17 residues. Germline CDR1 is SGHVS and CDR2 is FQNEAQ. CDR3 residues: CASSLNQGMPSYNEQFF. The CDR3 DNA reads as TGTGCCAGCAGCTTGAACCAGGGGATGCCCTCCTACAATGAGCAGTTCTTC.

The CDR3 nucleotides read TGCGCCAGCAAGGAGGGCCCTGGGTCCTACGAGCAGTACTTC. Its protein is CASKEGPGSYEQYF. The chain joins TRBV5-1 to TRBJ2-7, with D possibly TRBD2 on 6 matching bases. CDR1 and CDR2 from the germline V gene are SGHRS and YFSETQ. The CDR3 extends over 14 amino acids. Trimming stripped 6 bases from V and 1 base from J, with 14 bases between. The full variable domain, completed using reference TRBV5-1 and TRBJ2-7, is KAGVTQTPRYLIKTRGQQVTLSCSPISGHRSVSWYQQTPGQGLQFLFEYFSETQRNKGNFPGRFSGRQFSNSRSEMNVSTLELGDSALYLCASKEGPGSYEQYFGPGTRLTVT.

J is TRBJ2-3 and V is TRBV5-1; 12 bases are shared with TRBD2. V trimming: 4 bases; J trimming: 10 bases; junction bases outside the gene matches: 10. The germline CDR1 and CDR2 sequences are SGHRS and YFSETQ. The CDR3 has 15 residues. The CDR3 DNA sequence: TGCGCCAGCAGCGACTCTAGCGGGAGGGGGCAAGCGCAGTATTTT. This sequence encodes CASSDSSGRGQAQYF.

Only a few counts were recorded for this clone. The chain has TRBV30 and TRBJ2-7; no reliable D call. In germline, CDR1 is GTSNPN, CDR2 SVGIG (reference sequence). Between the trimmed V and J ends, which lost 0 bases and 1 base, there was a span of 13 bases. This CDR3 has 15 residues. The CDR3 DNA reads as TGTGCCTGGAGTGTAGCGATGGGCAGTTCCTACGAGCAGTACTTC. Translating it yields CAWSVAMGSSYEQYF.

The V and J genes are TRBV29-1 and TRBJ1-1; D uncertain. The V end was cut by 2 bases, the J end by 10 bases, with 20 bases between. Looked up from germline, CDR1 is SQVTM and CDR2 is ANQGSEA. This CDR3 is 14 amino acids long. CDR3 nucleotide sequence: TGCAGCGTTGAAAGGCAGGTCTCTCGGGAAGCAGCTTTCTTT. It yields the protein CSVERQVSREAAFF.